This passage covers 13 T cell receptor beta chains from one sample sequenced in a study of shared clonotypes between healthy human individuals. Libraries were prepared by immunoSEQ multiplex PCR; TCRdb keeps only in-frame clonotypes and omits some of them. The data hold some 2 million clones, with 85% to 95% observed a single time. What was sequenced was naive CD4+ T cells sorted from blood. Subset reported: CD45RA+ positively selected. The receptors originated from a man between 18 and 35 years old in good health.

Here the CDR3 reads CASSHTGEGQPQHF. The CDR3 DNA sequence: TGCGCCAGCAGCCATACAGGGGAGGGTCAGCCCCAGCATTTT. The chain couples TRBV10-2 to TRBJ1-5; 7 bases fit TRBD1. Looked up from germline, CDR1 is WSHSY and CDR2 is SAAADI. The length of the CDR3 is 14 residues. V lost 6 bases, J lost 6 bases, and 8 bases stayed unmatched.

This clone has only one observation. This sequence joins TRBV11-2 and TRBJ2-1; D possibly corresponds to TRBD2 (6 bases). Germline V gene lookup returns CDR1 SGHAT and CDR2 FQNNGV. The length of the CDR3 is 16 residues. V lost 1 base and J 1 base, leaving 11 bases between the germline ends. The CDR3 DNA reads TGTGCCAGCAGCTTAGTTGCGGGAAAGTCCTACAATGAGCAGTTCTTC. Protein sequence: CASSLVAGKSYNEQFF.

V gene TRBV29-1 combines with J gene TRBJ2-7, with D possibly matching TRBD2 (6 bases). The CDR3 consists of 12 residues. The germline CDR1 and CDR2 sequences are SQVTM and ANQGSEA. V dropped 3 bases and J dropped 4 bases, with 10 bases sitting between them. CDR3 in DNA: TGCAGCGTTGATAGCGGAGGGTACGAGCAGTACTTC. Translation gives CSVDSGGYEQYF.

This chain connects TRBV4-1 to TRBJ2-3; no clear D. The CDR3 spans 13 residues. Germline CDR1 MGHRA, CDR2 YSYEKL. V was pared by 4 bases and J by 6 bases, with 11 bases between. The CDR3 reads CASSPGPADTQYF. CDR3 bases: TGCGCCAGCAGCCCTGGGCCCGCGGATACGCAGTATTTT.

The CDR3 DNA reads TGCGCCAGCAGCTTGGCCTCCAGCAGCTCCTACAATGAGCAGTTCTTC. Its protein product is CASSLASSSSYNEQFF. V is TRBV5-1 and J is TRBJ2-1; no reliable D call. Germline assignment: CDR1 SGHRS and CDR2 YFSETQ. Trimming cost V 0 bases and J 0 bases, with 10 bases left between them. The CDR3 covers 16 residues.

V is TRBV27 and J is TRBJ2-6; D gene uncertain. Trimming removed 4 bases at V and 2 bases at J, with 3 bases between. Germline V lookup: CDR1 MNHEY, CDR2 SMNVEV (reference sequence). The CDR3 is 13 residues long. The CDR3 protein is CASSSAGANVLTF. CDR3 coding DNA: TGTGCCAGCAGTTCAGCTGGGGCCAACGTCCTGACTTTC.

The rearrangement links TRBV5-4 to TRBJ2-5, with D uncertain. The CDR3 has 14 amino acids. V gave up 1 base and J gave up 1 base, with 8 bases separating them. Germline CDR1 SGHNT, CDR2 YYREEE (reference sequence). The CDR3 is CASSLTGTQETQYF. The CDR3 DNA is TGTGCCAGCAGCTTGACTGGCACCCAAGAGACCCAGTACTTC.

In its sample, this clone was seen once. The CDR3 protein is CASSPQTTSRAGNEQFF. The CDR3 region has the DNA TGCGCCAGCAGCCCCCAGACGACTAGCCGAGCAGGGAATGAGCAGTTCTTC. The J gene is TRBJ2-1, the V gene TRBV4-1; TRBD2 aligns across 7 bases. The CDR3 is made up of 17 amino acids. Germline V CDR1 and CDR2: MGHRA, YSYEKL. The V and J ends lost 4 bases and 7 bases, in that order; junction bases with no gene match: 16.

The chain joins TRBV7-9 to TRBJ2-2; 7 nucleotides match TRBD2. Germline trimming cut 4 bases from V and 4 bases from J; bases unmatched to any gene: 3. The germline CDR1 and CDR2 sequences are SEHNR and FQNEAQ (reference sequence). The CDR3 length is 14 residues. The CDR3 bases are TGTGCCAGCAGCTACGGGGGGAGCACCGGGGAGCTGTTTTTT. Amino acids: CASSYGGSTGELFF. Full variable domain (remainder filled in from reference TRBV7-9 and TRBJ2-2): DTGVSQNPRHKITKRGQNVTFRCDPISEHNRLYWYRQTLGQGPEFLTYFQNEAQLEKSRLLSDRFSAERPKGSFSTLEIQRTEQGDSAMYLCASSYGGSTGELFFGEGSRLTVL.

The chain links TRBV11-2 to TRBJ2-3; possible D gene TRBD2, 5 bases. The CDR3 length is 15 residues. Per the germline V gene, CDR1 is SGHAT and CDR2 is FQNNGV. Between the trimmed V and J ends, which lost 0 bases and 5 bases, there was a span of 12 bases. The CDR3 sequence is CASSLEQARGDTQYF. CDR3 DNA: TGTGCCAGCAGCTTAGAGCAGGCACGGGGAGATACGCAGTATTTT.

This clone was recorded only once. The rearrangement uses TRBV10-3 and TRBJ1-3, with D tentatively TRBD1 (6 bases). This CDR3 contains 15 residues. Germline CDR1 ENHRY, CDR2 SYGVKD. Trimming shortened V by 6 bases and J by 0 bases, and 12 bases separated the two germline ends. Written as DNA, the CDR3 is TGTGCCATCAGGGGGGCAGGCAGCTCTGGAAACACCATATATTTT. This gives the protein CAIRGAGSSGNTIYF.

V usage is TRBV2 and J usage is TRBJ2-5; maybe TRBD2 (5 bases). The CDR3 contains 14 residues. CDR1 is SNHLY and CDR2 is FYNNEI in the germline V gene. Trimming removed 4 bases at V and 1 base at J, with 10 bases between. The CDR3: CASSVTGVQETQYF. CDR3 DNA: TGTGCCAGCAGTGTTACCGGGGTCCAAGAGACCCAGTACTTC.

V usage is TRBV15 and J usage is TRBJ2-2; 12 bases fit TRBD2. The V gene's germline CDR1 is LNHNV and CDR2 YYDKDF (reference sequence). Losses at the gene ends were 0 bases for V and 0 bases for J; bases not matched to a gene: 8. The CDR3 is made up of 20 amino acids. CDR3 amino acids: CATSRDLLAGGAPNTGELFF. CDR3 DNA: TGTGCCACCAGCAGAGATTTACTAGCGGGGGGCGCCCCGAACACCGGGGAGCTGTTTTTT.